This is a list of T cell receptor beta chains from one sample in a study of blood T cells in healthy people across ages. TCRdb redid the calling of the 5' RACE reads with MiXCR, one entry per CDR3 protein. The sample gives around 670,000 distinct CDR3 sequences, approximately 30% of which show up once; 15% to 18% is in the top ten. Sequenced sample: blood. The receptors originated from a woman over 75 in good health. CDR3s include the opening cysteine and the closing phenylalanine or tryptophan. The D gene is left open where the match is weak. Expanded clones are given a class, and other clones once, few, many or no size at all.

v_call	clone_size	d_call	j_call	cdr3_aa	cdr3_nt
TRBV15	.	.	TRBJ2-1	CTTSRDPSEGAWGEQFF	TGTACCACCAGCAGAGATCCCTCCGAGGGAGCCTGGGGCGAGCAGTTCTTC
TRBV12-3/TRBV12-4	few	TRBD1	TRBJ2-7	CASSLGDSSHNEQYF	TGTGCCAGCAGTTTAGGGGACAGCTCCCACAATGAGCAGTACTTC
TRBV6-5	many	.	TRBJ2-1	CASSYTGAIQGGNNEQFF	TGTGCCAGCAGTTACACGGGGGCGATACAAGGGGGGAACAATGAGCAGTTCTTC
TRBV20-1	.	TRBD1	TRBJ1-2	CSAQGGKGDYGYTF	TGCAGTGCGCAGGGGGGCAAAGGGGACTATGGCTACACCTTC
TRBV7-2	many	.	TRBJ1-5	CASSRGLYGQPQHF	TGTGCCAGCAGCCGAGGCCTATATGGGCAGCCCCAGCATTTT
TRBV7-9	.	.	TRBJ2-7	CASSDYPPSYEQYF	TGTGCCAGCAGCGACTATCCCCCTTCCTACGAGCAGTACTTC
TRBV7-9	few	.	TRBJ2-1	CAGETDNNEQFF	TGTGCCGGGGAGACAGACAACAATGAGCAGTTCTTC
TRBV2	.	.	TRBJ2-3	CASSEGGPGTQYF	TGTGCCAGCAGTGAGGGGGGCCCGGGTACGCAGTATTTT
TRBV24-1	many	.	TRBJ2-3	CATSEFGESSFTDTQYF	TGTGCCACCAGTGAATTTGGTGAGAGTTCCTTCACAGATACGCAGTATTTT
TRBV5-1	.	TRBD2	TRBJ2-2	CASSLDGGASTGELFF	TGCGCCAGCAGCTTGGACGGGGGGGCATCCACCGGGGAGCTGTTTTTT
TRBV28	.	.	TRBJ1-5	CASRLVQRNQPQHF	TGTGCCAGCAGGTTAGTCCAGAGAAATCAGCCCCAGCATTTT
TRBV12-5	.	TRBD1	TRBJ2-3	CASATGQGSTDTQYF	TGTGCTAGTGCCACCGGACAGGGTAGCACAGATACGCAGTATTTT
TRBV7-8	.	TRBD1	TRBJ1-5	CASSLGGWQRWDSQPQHF	TGTGCCAGCAGCTTAGGGGGGTGGCAGAGATGGGACAGTCAGCCCCAGCATTTT
TRBV20-1	few	TRBD1	TRBJ1-5	CSAVLLGQGRGQPQHF	TGCAGTGCTGTTCTTCTCGGACAGGGGAGGGGTCAGCCCCAGCATTTT
TRBV4-2	.	TRBD2	TRBJ2-1	CASSQAGGRANEQFF	TGTGCCAGCAGCCAAGCCGGCGGGAGGGCCAATGAGCAGTTCTTC
TRBV29-1	.	.	TRBJ2-7	CSVGEAYEQYF	TGCAGCGTTGGCGAGGCCTACGAGCAGTACTTC
TRBV7-2	many	.	TRBJ1-2	CASSQPGRRDYGYTF	TGTGCCAGCAGTCAACCGGGCAGGAGAGACTATGGCTACACCTTC
TRBV2	many	.	TRBJ2-2	CASKGPLALNTGELFF	TGTGCCAGCAAGGGACCTCTAGCGCTGAACACCGGGGAGCTGTTTTTT
TRBV6-5	.	.	TRBJ1-2	CASRRGALGYGYTF	TGTGCCAGCAGGCGGGGGGCATTAGGCTATGGCTACACCTTC
TRBV29-1	.	.	TRBJ2-3	CSVDRGSSTDTQYF	TGCAGCGTTGACAGGGGTTCTAGCACAGATACGCAGTATTTT
TRBV30	.	.	TRBJ2-7	CAWTRALTYEQYF	TGTGCCTGGACGAGGGCCCTTACCTACGAGCAGTACTTC
TRBV4-2	.	.	TRBJ2-7	CASSQVAASNYEQYF	TGTGCCAGCAGCCAAGTCGCCGCGAGTAACTACGAGCAGTACTTC
TRBV29-1	.	.	TRBJ1-4	CSVGTGAGEKRFF	.
TRBV28	.	TRBD1	TRBJ2-2	CASTSPGQGRGGELFF	TGTGCCAGCACCAGTCCGGGACAGGGGCGCGGCGGGGAGCTGTTTTTT
TRBV28	few	TRBD1	TRBJ1-2	CASRQGSYGYTF	TGTGCCAGCCGACAGGGGAGTTATGGCTACACCTTC
TRBV11-2	.	.	TRBJ2-1	CASSNTNSGQFF	TGTGCCAGCAGCAATACCAACAGCGGGCAGTTCTTC
TRBV7-2	.	.	TRBJ1-5	CASSLYLQPQHF	TGTGCCAGCAGCTTATACCTTCAGCCCCAGCATTTT
TRBV15	many	.	TRBJ1-2	CATSLGYLQGISGYTF	TGTGCCACCAGCTTAGGTTACCTACAGGGAATCTCTGGCTACACCTTC
TRBV20-1	many	TRBD1	TRBJ2-7	CSARRDRVGEQYF	TGCAGTGCTCGCCGGGACAGGGTCGGAGAGCAGTACTTC
TRBV5-4	few	TRBD1	TRBJ2-7	CASRPATGGFGQQYF	TGTGCCAGCAGACCCGCTACAGGGGGTTTCGGACAGCAGTACTTC
TRBV4-3	.	TRBD2	TRBJ2-7	CASSLITGGNYEQYF	TGCGCCAGCAGCCTCATTACGGGAGGGAACTACGAGCAGTACTTC